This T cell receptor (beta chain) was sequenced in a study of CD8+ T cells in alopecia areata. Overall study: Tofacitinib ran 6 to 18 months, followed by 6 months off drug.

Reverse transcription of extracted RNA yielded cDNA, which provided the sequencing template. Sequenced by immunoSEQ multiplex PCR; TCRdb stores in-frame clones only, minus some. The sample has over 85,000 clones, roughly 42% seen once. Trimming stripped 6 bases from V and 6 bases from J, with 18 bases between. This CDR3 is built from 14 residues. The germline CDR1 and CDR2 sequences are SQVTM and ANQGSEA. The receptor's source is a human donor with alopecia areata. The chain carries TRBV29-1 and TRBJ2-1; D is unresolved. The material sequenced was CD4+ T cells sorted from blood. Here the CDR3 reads CSVRFNNFGNEQFF. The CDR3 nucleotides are TGCAGCGTGCGCTTTAATAACTTCGGCAATGAGCAGTTCTTC.